The rows below give T cell receptor beta chains drawn from one sample of a study of blood T cell repertoires in COVID-19. The protocol was immunoSEQ multiplex PCR, while the TCRdb copy is restricted to in-frame clones and leaves out a portion. The table has about 490,000 clones, around 85% seen once. Sequencing input: peripheral blood. Receptors were obtained from a human donor in a cohort sampled during active COVID-19. The conserved cysteine and the conserved F or W are not part of the CDR3 here.

J gene | V gene | CDR3 protein
TRBJ2-7 | TRBV4-1 | ASSRGITYEQY
TRBJ1-1 | TRBV9 | ASSVELVTEAF
TRBJ1-4 | TRBV18 | ASSPMGQGSGEKLF
TRBJ2-3 | TRBV11-2 | ASSFRQWSTDTQY
TRBJ2-7 | TRBV7-3 | ASSPGRLASVGEQY
TRBJ2-7 | TRBV28 | ASRTGTSGSDEQY
TRBJ2-3 | TRBV11-2 | ASSLSLGGGVDTQY
TRBJ1-3 | TRBV30 | AWSVQENTIY
TRBJ1-5 | TRBV30 | AWSGGRDQPQH
TRBJ2-7 | TRBV11-2 | ASSSGLAGYYEQY
TRBJ2-3 | TRBV6-1 | ASSEPGLAGANTQY
TRBJ2-7 | TRBV6-5 | ASRASASYEQY
TRBJ2-4 | TRBV18 | ASSPPSGGDIQY
TRBJ2-1 | TRBV19 | ATTSGTGLGEQF
TRBJ2-2 | TRBV28 | ASRRDRGPGELF
TRBJ1-1 | TRBV6-2/TRBV6-3 | ASSYLDTEAF
TRBJ1-2 | TRBV5-4 | ASRGGGAGTAVYGYT
TRBJ2-5 | TRBV5-5 | ASSRGETQY
TRBJ2-5 | TRBV4-1 | ASSQYSYGLQDSQETQY
TRBJ2-7 | TRBV3-1/TRBV3-2 | ASSQDIAGELYEQY
TRBJ1-2 | TRBV7-2 | ASSLGAGAYGYT
TRBJ2-3 | TRBV6-6 | ASSRTSGRESGTDTQY
TRBJ1-4 | TRBV6-5 | ASSRRGNEKLF
TRBJ2-5 | TRBV28 | ASSSPGQLKETQY
TRBJ1-4 | TRBV5-1 | ASSSTGPGGEKLF
TRBJ1-2 | TRBV25-1 | ASGDRNYGYT
TRBJ2-5 | TRBV3-1/TRBV3-2 | ASSQDVPSGGTQY
TRBJ2-6 | TRBV19 | ASSLKVGQALLGGANVLT
TRBJ1-1 | TRBV29-1 | SVGQGGGTEAF
TRBJ1-5 | TRBV28 | ASSFPPGGRGNQPQH
TRBJ1-4 | TRBV10-3 | AISGGQATNEKLF
TRBJ2-1 | TRBV12-3/TRBV12-4 | ASSRDFGEV
TRBJ2-7 | TRBV6-5 | ASSSRQGGHSEQY
TRBJ2-7 | TRBV3-1/TRBV3-2 | ASSQAVRGGEQY
TRBJ2-1 | TRBV29-1 | SVSGREGRNEQF
TRBJ1-2 | TRBV7-9 | ASSYGQGAAYGYT
TRBJ2-2 | TRBV9 | ASSVGQAYTGELF
TRBJ2-3 | TRBV12-5 | ASGLVLIAGERDTQY
TRBJ2-1 | TRBV30 | AWSGGAGGPGNEQF
TRBJ1-2 | TRBV7-2 | ASSAAGTVLGGYT
TRBJ1-5 | TRBV18 | ASSEGEGQPQH
TRBJ2-7 | TRBV5-1 | ASSFRLAGGQGYEQY
TRBJ2-7 | TRBV3-1/TRBV3-2 | ASSPGGNSYEQY
TRBJ1-1 | TRBV6-6 | ASRAVTGHNEAF
TRBJ2-1 | TRBV27 | ASSLREGLEQF
TRBJ2-3 | TRBV24-1 | ATSDSRTVSTDTQY
TRBJ2-7 | TRBV6-6 | ASRDRGNEQY
TRBJ1-2 | TRBV28 | ASTFRQGARGYT